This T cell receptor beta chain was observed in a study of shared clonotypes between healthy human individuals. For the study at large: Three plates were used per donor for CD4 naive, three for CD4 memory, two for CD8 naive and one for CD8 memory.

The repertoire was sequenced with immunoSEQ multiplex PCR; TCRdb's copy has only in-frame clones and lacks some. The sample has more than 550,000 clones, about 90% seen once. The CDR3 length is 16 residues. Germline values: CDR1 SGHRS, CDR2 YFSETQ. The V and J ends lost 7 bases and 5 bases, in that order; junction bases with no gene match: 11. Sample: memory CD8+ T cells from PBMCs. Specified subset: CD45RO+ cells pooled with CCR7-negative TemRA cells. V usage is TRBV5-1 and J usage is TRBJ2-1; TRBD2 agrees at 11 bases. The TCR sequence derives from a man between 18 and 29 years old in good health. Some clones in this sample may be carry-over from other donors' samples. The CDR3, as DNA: TGCGCCAGCGCAAGACTAGCGGGAAGGGAGGACAATGAGCAGTTCTTC. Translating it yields CASARLAGREDNEQFF.